This is a list of T cell receptor beta chains from one sample in a study of monozygotic twins with inflammatory bowel disease. TCRdb reworked the 5' RACE reads into one entry per CDR3 protein, no DNA. The record lists 420,000 or so distinct CDR3 sequences, of which the ten most abundant hold around 2.4%. The sequencing input was blood. Receptor source: a human donor with ulcerative colitis or Crohn's disease, or a healthy co-twin of an affected twin (not recorded which). CDR3s include the opening cysteine and the closing phenylalanine or tryptophan.

TRBV12-3/TRBV12-4	TRBJ2-1	CASTARDSGEQFF
TRBV4-1	TRBJ1-5	CASSPAGARPPNQPQHF
TRBV6-5	TRBJ1-6	CASSNRGYNSPLHF
TRBV5-5	TRBJ2-1	CASSWDEEQFF
TRBV30	TRBJ2-1	CAYRRLSDEQFF
TRBV28	TRBJ1-2	CASSPTPFGTGGYGYTF
TRBV20-1	TRBJ2-1	CSAPVGQGKAEQFF
TRBV7-2	TRBJ2-3	CASSLMGLPGGTDTQYF
TRBV11-2	TRBJ2-3	CASRETGGPDTQYF
TRBV20-1	TRBJ2-7	CSARTTGVRYEQYF
TRBV20-1	TRBJ2-3	CSARDLAGTDTQYF
TRBV10-3	TRBJ2-1	CAISARQGYNEQFF
TRBV7-2	TRBJ1-2	CASSQDRTNYGYTF
TRBV30	TRBJ1-2	CAWSDLDRGPGRNYGYTF
TRBV18	TRBJ1-2	CASHRDRVDGYTF
TRBV5-1	TRBJ2-7	CASSLDAETEQYF